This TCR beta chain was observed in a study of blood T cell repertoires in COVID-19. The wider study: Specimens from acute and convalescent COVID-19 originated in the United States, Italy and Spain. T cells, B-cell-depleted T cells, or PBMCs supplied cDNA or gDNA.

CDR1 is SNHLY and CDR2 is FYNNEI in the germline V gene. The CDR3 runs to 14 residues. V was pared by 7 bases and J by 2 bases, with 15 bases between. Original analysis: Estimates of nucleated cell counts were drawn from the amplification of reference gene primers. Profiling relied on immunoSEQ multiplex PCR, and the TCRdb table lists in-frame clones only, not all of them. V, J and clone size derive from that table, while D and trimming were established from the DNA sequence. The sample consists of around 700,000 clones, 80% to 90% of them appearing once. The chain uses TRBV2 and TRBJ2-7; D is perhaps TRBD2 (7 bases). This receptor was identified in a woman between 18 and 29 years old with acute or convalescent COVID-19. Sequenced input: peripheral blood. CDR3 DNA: TGTGCCAGCACCGCGGGGGCCCTTACCTACGAGCAGTACTTC. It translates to CASTAGALTYEQYF.